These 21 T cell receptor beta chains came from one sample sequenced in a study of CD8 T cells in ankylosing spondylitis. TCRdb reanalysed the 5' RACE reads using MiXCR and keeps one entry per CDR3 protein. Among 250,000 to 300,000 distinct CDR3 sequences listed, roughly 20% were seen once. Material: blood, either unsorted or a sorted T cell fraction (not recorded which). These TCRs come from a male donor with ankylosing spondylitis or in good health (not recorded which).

The CDR3 coding sequence is TGCAGCGCGCGACAGGGTTTAACTGAAGCTTTCTTT. Its protein product is CSARQGLTEAFF. The rearrangement uses TRBV29-1 and TRBJ1-1; 7 bases are a match to TRBD1. V shed 7 bases, J shed 5 bases, and the junction held 7 bases outside the gene matches. The CDR3 covers 12 residues. Germline-derived CDR1 and CDR2 are SQVTM and ANQGSEA.

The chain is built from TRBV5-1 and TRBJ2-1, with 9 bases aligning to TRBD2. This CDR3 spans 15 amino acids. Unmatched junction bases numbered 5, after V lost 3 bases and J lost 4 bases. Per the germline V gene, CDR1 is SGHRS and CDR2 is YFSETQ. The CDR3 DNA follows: TGCGCCAGCAGCTCGGGACTAGCAGAGTACAATGAGCAGTTCTTC. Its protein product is CASSSGLAEYNEQFF.

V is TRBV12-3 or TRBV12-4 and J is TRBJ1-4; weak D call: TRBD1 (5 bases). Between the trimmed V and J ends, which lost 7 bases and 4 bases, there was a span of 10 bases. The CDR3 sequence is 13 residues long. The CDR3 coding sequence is TGTGCCAGCATCGCGACAGATAATGAAAAACTGTTTTTT. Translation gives CASIATDNEKLFF.

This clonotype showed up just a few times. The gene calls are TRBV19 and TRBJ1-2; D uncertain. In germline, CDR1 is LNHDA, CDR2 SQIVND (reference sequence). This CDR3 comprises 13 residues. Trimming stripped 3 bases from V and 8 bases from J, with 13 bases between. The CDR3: CASSINRAGGYTF. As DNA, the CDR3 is TGTGCCAGTAGTATCAATCGGGCTGGAGGCTACACCTTC.

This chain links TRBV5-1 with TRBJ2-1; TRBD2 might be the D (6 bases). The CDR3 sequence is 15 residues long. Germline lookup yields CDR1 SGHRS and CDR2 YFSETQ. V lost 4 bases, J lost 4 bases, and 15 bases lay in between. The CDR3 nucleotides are TGCGCCAGCAGCGGAACGGGACTTTTGTACAATGAGCAGTTCTTC. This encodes CASSGTGLLYNEQFF.

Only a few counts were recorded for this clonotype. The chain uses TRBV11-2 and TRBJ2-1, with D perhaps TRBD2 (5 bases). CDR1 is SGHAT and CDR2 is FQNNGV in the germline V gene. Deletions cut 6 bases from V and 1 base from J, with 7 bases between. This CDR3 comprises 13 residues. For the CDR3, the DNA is TGTGCCAGCAGACCGGGGTCCTACAATGAGCAGTTCTTC. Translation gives CASRPGSYNEQFF.

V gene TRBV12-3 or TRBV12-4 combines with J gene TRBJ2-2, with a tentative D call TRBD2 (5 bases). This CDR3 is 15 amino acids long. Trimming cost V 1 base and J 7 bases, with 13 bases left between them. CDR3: CASSLGALTSGELFF. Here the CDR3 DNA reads TGTGCCAGCAGTTTAGGAGCCCTAACTAGCGGGGAGCTGTTTTTT.

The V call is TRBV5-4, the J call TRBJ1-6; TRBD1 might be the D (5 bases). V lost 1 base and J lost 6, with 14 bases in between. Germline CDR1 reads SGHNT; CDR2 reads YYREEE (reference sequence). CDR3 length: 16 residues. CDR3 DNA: TGTGCCAGCAGCTTGTACGGGGCAGACCTTAATTCACCCCTCCACTTT. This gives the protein CASSLYGADLNSPLHF. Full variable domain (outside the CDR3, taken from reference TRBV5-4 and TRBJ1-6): ETGVTQSPTHLIKTRGQQVTLRCSSQSGHNTVSWYQQALGQGPQFIFQYYREEENGRGNFPPRFSGLQFPNYSSELNVNALELDDSALYLCASSLYGADLNSPLHFGNGTRLTVT.

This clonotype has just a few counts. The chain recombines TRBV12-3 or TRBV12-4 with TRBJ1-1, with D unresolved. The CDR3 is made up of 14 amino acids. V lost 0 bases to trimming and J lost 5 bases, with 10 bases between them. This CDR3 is CASSLARPGTEAFF. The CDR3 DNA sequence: TGTGCCAGCAGTTTAGCGCGTCCGGGTACTGAAGCTTTCTTT.

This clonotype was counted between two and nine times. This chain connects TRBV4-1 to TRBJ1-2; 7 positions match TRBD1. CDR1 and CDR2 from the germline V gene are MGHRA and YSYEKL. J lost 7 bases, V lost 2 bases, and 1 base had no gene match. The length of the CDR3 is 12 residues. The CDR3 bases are TGCGCCAGCAGCCAATCAGGGGGTGGCTACACCTTC. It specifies CASSQSGGGYTF.

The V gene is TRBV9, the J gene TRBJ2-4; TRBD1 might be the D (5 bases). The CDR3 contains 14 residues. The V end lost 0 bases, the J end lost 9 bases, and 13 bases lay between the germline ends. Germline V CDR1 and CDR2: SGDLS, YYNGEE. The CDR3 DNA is TGTGCCAGCAGCGTAGCCGCAGGGATTAGCATTCAGTACTTC. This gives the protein CASSVAAGISIQYF.

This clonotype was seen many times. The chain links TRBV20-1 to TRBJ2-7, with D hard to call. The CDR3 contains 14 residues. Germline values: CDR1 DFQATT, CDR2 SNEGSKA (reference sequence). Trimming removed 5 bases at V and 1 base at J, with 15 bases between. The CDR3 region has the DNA TGCAGTGCTCCCTCGGTATTGGGGTCCTACGAGCAGTACGTC. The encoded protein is CSAPSVLGSYEQYV.

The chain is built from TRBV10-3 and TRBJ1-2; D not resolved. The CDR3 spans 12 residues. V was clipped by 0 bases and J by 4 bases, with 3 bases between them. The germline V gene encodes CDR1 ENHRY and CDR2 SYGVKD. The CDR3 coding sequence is TGTGCCATCAGTGAGTCGCGCTATGGCTACACCTTC. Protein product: CAISESRYGYTF.

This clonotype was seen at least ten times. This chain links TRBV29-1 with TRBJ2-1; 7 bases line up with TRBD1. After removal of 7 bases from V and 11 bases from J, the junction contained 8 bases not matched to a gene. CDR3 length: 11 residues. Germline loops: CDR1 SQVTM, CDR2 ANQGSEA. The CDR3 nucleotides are TGCAGCGCCCCAGGGACAGAACAGCAGTTCTTC. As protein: CSAPGTEQQFF.

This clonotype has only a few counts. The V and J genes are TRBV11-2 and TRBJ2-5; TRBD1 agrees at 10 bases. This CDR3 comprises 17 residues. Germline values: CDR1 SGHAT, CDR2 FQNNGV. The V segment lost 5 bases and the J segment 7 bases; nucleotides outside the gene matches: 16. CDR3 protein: CASSARGQGPLGATQYF. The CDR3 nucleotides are TGTGCCAGCAGCGCACGGGGACAGGGGCCGCTAGGGGCGACCCAGTACTTC.

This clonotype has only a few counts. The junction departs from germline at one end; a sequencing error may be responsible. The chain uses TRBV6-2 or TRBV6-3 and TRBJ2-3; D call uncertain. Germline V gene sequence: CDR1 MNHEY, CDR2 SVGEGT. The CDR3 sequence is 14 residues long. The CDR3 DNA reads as TGTGCCAGCAATTACGAGACGAACACAGATACGCAGTATTTT. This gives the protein CASNYETNTDTQYF.

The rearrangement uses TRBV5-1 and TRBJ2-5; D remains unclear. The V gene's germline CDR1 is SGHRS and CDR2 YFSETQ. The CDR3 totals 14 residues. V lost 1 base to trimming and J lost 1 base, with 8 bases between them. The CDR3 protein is CASSLSNPQETQYF. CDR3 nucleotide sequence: TGCGCCAGCAGCTTGTCTAATCCCCAAGAGACCCAGTACTTC. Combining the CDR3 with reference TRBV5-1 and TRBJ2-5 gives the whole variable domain KAGVTQTPRYLIKTRGQQVTLSCSPISGHRSVSWYQQTPGQGLQFLFEYFSETQRNKGNFPGRFSGRQFSNSRSEMNVSTLELGDSALYLCASSLSNPQETQYFGPGTRLLVL.

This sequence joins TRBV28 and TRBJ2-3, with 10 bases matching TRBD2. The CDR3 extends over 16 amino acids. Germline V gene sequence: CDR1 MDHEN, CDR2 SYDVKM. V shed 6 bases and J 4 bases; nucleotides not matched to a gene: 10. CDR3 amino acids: CASRDLAGEISDTQYF. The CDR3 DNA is TGTGCCAGCAGAGACCTAGCGGGGGAGATATCAGATACGCAGTATTTT.

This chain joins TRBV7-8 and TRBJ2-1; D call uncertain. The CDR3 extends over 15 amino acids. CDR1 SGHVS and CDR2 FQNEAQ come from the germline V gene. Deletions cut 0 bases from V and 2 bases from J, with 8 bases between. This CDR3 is CASSLAGQPYNEQFF. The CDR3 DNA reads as TGTGCCAGCAGCTTAGCGGGCCAGCCCTACAATGAGCAGTTCTTC.

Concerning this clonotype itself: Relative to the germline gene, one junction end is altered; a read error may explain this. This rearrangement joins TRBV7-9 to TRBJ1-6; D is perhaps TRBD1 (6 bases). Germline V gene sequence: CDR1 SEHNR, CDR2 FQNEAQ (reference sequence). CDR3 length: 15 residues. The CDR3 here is CVSSDERGGNSPLHF. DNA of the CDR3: TGTGTCAGCAGTGACGAGCGGGGGGGCAATTCACCCCTCCACTTT.

In DNA, the CDR3 is TGTGCCAGCAGTGCCCATCGACAGGGCAATCAGCCCCAGCATTTT. It encodes CASSAHRQGNQPQHF. The chain carries TRBV25-1 and TRBJ1-5, with D possibly TRBD1 on 6 matching bases. The CDR3 is 15 amino acids. From germline, CDR1 is MGHDK and CDR2 SYGVNS. The V and J ends lost 4 bases and 2 bases respectively, with 12 bases between them.